These 5 T cell receptor beta chains came from one sample sequenced in a study of cytomegalovirus exposure and HLA in healthy donors. In the PCR, 60 Vbeta and 13 Jbeta primers were used. Profiled with immunoSEQ multiplex PCR; TCRdb holds only in-frame clones, not every one. The ten top clones account for 0.96%, within a sample of about 140,000 clones. The sample was PBMCs. These receptors originate from a male donor in good health and CMV-seronegative.

The J gene is TRBJ1-2, the V gene TRBV5-6; 7 bases are shared with TRBD1. The CDR3 has 13 amino acids. V lost 4 bases to trimming and J lost 8 bases; unmatched junction nucleotides: 8. Germline values: CDR1 SGHDT, CDR2 YYEEEE. CDR3 region: CASSATGTGGYTF. The CDR3 bases are TGTGCCAGCAGCGCGACAGGGACGGGAGGCTACACCTTC. Full variable domain (remainder filled in from reference TRBV5-6 and TRBJ1-2): DAGVTQSPTHLIKTRGQQVTLRCSPKSGHDTVSWYQQALGQGPQFIFQYYEEEERQRGNFPDRFSGHQFPNYSSELNVNALLLGDSALYLCASSATGTGGYTFGSGTRLTVV.

The V call is TRBV29-1, the J call TRBJ2-1; no reliable D call. The CDR3 length is 10 residues. Germline V lookup: CDR1 SQVTM, CDR2 ANQGSEA. V was pared by 8 bases and J by 9 bases, with 11 bases between. The CDR3: CSIRLGEQFF. Written as DNA, the CDR3 is TGCAGCATACGACTGGGTGAGCAGTTCTTC.

The rearrangement joins TRBV4-3 to TRBJ2-2; TRBD2 agrees at 10 bases. The V gene end was trimmed by 0 bases and the J gene end by 0 bases; junction bases not matched to a gene: 4. CDR1 is LGHNA and CDR2 is YSLEER in the germline V gene. The CDR3 loop spans 18 amino acids. The CDR3: CASSQEIAGGPNTGELFF. The CDR3 coding sequence is TGCGCCAGCAGCCAAGAAATAGCGGGGGGCCCGAACACCGGGGAGCTGTTTTTT.

The V and J genes are TRBV6-5 and TRBJ1-2; no clear D gene. Germline CDR1 is MNHEY and CDR2 is SVGAGI. CDR3 length: 12 amino acids. The V gene lost 7 bases and the J gene lost 4 bases, with 10 bases spanning the gap. As DNA, the CDR3 is TGTGCCAGCACCCCGGCGGTCTATGGCTACACCTTC. This codes for CASTPAVYGYTF.

The chain recombines TRBV14 with TRBJ2-7, with 8 positions matching TRBD1. Germline values: CDR1 SGHDN, CDR2 FVKESK. The CDR3 spans 14 residues. V gave up 4 bases and J gave up 3 bases; unmatched junction bases: 5. Here the CDR3 DNA reads TGTGCCAGCAGCCCCCCGGACAGGGACTACGAGCAGTACTTC. This encodes CASSPPDRDYEQYF.